This TCR beta chain was recorded in a study of cytomegalovirus exposure and HLA in healthy donors. Study results and limitations: Another analysis was done later, and it associated around 17,000 TCR beta sequences with HLA alleles at 0.05 false discovery rate.

A multiplex PCR was run with 60 Vbeta primers and 13 Jbeta primers. Using immunoSEQ multiplex PCR, the repertoire was profiled, and TCRdb retains in-frame clones only, with some absent. The table includes about 130,000 clones, 75% to 85% detected once. The CDR3 has 15 amino acids. Germline lookup yields CDR1 SNHLY and CDR2 FYNNEI. Trimming stripped 5 bases from V and 4 bases from J, with 17 bases between. Concerning this clone: Its matching antigen is unknown.

The clonotype comes from a male donor in good health and CMV-seronegative. The sample comprised PBMCs. The chain joins TRBV2 to TRBJ1-2; the D gene is possibly TRBD1 (6 bases). The CDR3 DNA is TGTGCCAGCAGTCCAAGGACAGCTACCCCCTATGGCTACACCTTC. The encoded protein is CASSPRTATPYGYTF.